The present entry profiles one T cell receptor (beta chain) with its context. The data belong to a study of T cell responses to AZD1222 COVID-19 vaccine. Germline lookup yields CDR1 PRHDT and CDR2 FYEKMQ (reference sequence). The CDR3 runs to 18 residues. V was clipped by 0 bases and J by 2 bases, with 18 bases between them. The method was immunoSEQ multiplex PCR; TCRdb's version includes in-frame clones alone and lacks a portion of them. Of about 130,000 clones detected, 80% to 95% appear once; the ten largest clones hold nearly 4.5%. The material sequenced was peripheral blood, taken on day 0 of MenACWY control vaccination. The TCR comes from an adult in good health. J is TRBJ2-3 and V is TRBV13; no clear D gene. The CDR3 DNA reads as TGTGCCAGCAGCTTAGGATTGGAGCCCGGAGAACCCACAGATACGCAGTATTTT. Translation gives CASSLGLEPGEPTDTQYF.